The following is a T cell receptor beta chain sequence with its context. This sample stems from a study of blood T cell repertoires in COVID-19. The wider study: Samples of COVID-19 (acute and convalescent) were obtained from the United States, Italy and Spain. The analysed material was cDNA or gDNA that came from T cells, B-cell-depleted T cells, or PBMCs.

In the authors' workflow: Nucleated cell counts were estimated from reference gene primer amplification. Method: immunoSEQ multiplex PCR; TCRdb's copy keeps in-frame clones and lacks some. The V and J calls and clone size are taken from that table; D and trimming were inferred from the DNA. This repertoire shows hundreds of thousands of clones, around 91% found once; its top ten account for less than 3.5%. Unmatched junction bases numbered 12, after V lost 4 bases and J lost 8 bases. CDR3 length: 16 residues. Germline V CDR1 and CDR2: KGHDR, SFDVKD. The TCR was taken from a woman under 30 who had recovered from COVID-19. The rearrangement uses TRBV24-1 and TRBJ2-3; 9 positions match TRBD1. Source material: peripheral blood. CDR3 loop: CATSEYTGTGLFTQYF. The DNA of the CDR3 is TGTGCCACCAGTGAGTATACCGGGACAGGGCTGTTTACGCAGTATTTT.